By sample share, the clone carrying this TCR beta chain is medium-sized. Its antigen is undetermined. The sample's time point: sample taken at primary tumor resection. One entry per CDR3 protein results from TCRdb running MiXCR on the 5' RACE reads. The sample consists of fewer than 1,500 distinct CDR3 sequences, approximately 9% of them appearing once. Trimming took 1 base from V and 4 from J, leaving 5 bases between them. This CDR3 has 12 residues. The germline V gene has CDR1 SEHNR and CDR2 FQNEAQ (reference sequence). The entry originates in a study of spatial heterogeneity in lung cancer. Turning to the study itself: Sequences of the beta chain were consistently detected in greater numbers than alpha-chain sequences. As counted in raw reads, each unique TCR and UMI combination appeared more than ten times on average.

Findings and limits, study-wide: Counts of expanded intratumoral alpha and beta TCRs tracked tumor mutation counts.

V usage is TRBV7-9 and J usage is TRBJ2-7; D ambiguous. The TCR originated in a male donor with early-stage non-small cell lung cancer. Material: lung tumor tissue, obtained at surgery. The CDR3 DNA is TGTGCCAGCAGCTTAGAAGTGTACGAGCAGTACTTC. Translation: CASSLEVYEQYF.